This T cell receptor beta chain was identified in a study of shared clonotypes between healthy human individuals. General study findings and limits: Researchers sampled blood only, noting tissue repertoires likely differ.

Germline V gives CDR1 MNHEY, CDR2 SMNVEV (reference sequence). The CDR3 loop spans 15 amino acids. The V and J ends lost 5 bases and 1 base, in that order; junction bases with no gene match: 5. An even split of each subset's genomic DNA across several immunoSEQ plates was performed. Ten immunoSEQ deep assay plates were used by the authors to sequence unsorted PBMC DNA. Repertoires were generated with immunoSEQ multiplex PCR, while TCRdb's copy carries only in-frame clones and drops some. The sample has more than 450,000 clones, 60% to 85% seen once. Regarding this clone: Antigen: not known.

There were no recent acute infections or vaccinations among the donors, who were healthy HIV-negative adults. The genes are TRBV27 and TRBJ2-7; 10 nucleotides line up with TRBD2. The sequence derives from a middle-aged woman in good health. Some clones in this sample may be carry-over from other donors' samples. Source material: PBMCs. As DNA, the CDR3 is TGTGCCAGCAGTCCGTGGACTAGCGGATCCTACGAGCAGTACTTC. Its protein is CASSPWTSGSYEQYF.